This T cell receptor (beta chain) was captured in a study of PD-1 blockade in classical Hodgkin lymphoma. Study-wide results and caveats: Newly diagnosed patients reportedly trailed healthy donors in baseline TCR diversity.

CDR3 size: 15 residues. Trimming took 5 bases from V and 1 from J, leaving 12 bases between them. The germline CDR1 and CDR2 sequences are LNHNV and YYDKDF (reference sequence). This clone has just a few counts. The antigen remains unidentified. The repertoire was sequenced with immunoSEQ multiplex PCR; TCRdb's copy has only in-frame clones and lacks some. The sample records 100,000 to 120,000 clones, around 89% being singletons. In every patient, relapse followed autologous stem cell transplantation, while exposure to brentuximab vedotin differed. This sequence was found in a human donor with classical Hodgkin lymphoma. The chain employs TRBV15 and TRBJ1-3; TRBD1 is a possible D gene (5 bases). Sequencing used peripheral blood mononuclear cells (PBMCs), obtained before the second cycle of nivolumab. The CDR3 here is CATSGIRGSGNTIYF. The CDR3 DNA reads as TGTGCCACCAGCGGGATCCGGGGGTCTGGAAACACCATATATTTT.